This TCR beta chain appears in the sequencing data of a study of cytomegalovirus exposure and HLA in healthy donors. Researchers ran the PCR with 60 Vbeta and 13 Jbeta primers. Method: immunoSEQ multiplex PCR; TCRdb's copy keeps in-frame clones and lacks some. This sample has 200,000 or so clones, with roughly 80% found just once. As concerns this clone: The antigen remains unidentified.

Whole-study results and caveats: The CMV antigen specificity of a few CMV-associated chains was confirmed through in vitro analysis. Earlier analysis looked at TCR beta V segments, and most were productive about 87% or about 30% of the time. Only CMV serostatus was available as immune exposure information. The investigators catalogued 150 to 200 TCR beta chains as cytomegalovirus-associated.

The clonotype was recovered from a girl aged 2-10 years in good health and CMV-seronegative. Sequenced input: PBMCs.

The CDR3 bases are TGTGCCAGCAGCTTAACGGGAGATCCTCAGTACGAGCAGTACTTC. It encodes CASSLTGDPQYEQYF. The V call is TRBV7-3, the J call TRBJ2-7; the D gene is possibly TRBD2 (5 bases). Between the trimmed V and J ends, which lost 0 bases and 4 bases, there was a span of 13 bases. This CDR3 is 15 amino acids long. CDR1 and CDR2 (germline): SGHTA, FQGTGA.